This is a list of T cell receptor beta chains from one sample in a study of cytomegalovirus exposure and HLA in healthy donors. Generated by immunoSEQ multiplex PCR, the TCRdb table keeps only in-frame clones and is missing some. The sample lists 150,000 to 200,000 clones, around nine tenths occurring once. Specimen: PBMCs. These receptors were obtained from a woman aged 18-30 years in good health and CMV-seronegative. CDR3s include the opening cysteine and the closing phenylalanine or tryptophan. The order of the fields is CDR3 length, J gene, V gene, clone size, CDR3 protein. Size is omitted from some rows. Given values are once, few, many or a class for expanded clones.

15 | TRBJ2-1 | TRBV14 | . | CASSSSPGAYNEQFF
16 | TRBJ2-5 | TRBV6-5 | few | CASSYAGGGRAETQYF
15 | TRBJ2-5 | TRBV14 | . | CASSQDRGTEETQYF
16 | TRBJ1-1 | TRBV4-3 | . | CASSQDPGRVFTEAFF
14 | TRBJ2-7 | TRBV29-1 | . | CSVEGGSSSYEQYF
17 | . | TRBV4-2 | . | CASSQTPGQGGSYEQYF
14 | TRBJ1-2 | TRBV29-1 | . | CSGSGGRDHYGYTF
14 | TRBJ2-7 | TRBV21-1 | . | CASSKEEGLYEQYF
15 | TRBJ2-3 | TRBV18 | . | CASSPRHRGADTQYF
13 | TRBJ1-1 | TRBV30 | . | CAWSSQGNTEAFF
17 | TRBJ2-7 | TRBV7-2 | . | CASSQATAGLRPYEQYF
16 | TRBJ2-1 | TRBV29-1 | . | CSVEGTLAGVMNEQFF
18 | TRBJ2-2 | TRBV7-2 | . | CASSLWAAGGLGTGELFF
13 | TRBJ1-2 | TRBV28 | . | CASSSAVNYGYTF
15 | TRBJ1-5 | TRBV6-1 | once | CASSPTGGSNQPQHF
15 | TRBJ2-7 | TRBV11-3 | . | CASSLAARPTYEQYF
11 | TRBJ2-7 | TRBV28 | . | CASSLRGEQYF
14 | TRBJ1-1 | TRBV27 | . | CASSLQGGNTEAFF
15 | TRBJ1-2 | TRBV28 | . | CASSSGQGEGYGYTF
15 | TRBJ2-5 | TRBV2 | . | CASTNLAVGEETQYF
16 | TRBJ2-1 | TRBV9 | few | CASTLTFDRALDEQFF
13 | TRBJ2-7 | TRBV7-9 | once | CASSLGSGKEQYF
12 | TRBJ1-1 | TRBV19 | . | CASWGRRAEAFF
15 | TRBJ2-7 | TRBV6-6 | . | CASSSTRGLPNEQYF
13 | TRBJ1-3 | TRBV30 | once | CAWSRAGGNTIYF
15 | TRBJ1-5 | TRBV19 | . | CASTYPGNRNQPQHF
16 | TRBJ1-4 | TRBV6-6 | few | CASSRGQFTTNEKLFF
16 | TRBJ2-2 | TRBV18 | . | CASSPPASGNTGELFF
16 | TRBJ2-1 | TRBV4-1 | few | CASSQDQDSIILKQFF
15 | TRBJ2-7 | TRBV4-2 | few | CASSRRTSSTYEQYF
15 | TRBJ2-1 | TRBV19 | . | CASSIGTSGQNEQFF
15 | TRBJ2-4 | TRBV27 | . | CASSTTRDIGNIQYF
13 | TRBJ1-1 | TRBV18 | . | CASSPHKEGEAFF
13 | TRBJ2-3 | TRBV12-5 | . | CASGWGTPDTQYF
15 | TRBJ1-5 | TRBV28 | . | CACQWDRGRNQPQHF
15 | TRBJ2-7 | TRBV11-2 | once | CASSPVTGSSGEQYF
16 | TRBJ2-5 | TRBV4-2 | once | CASSQEASGRRETQYF
13 | TRBJ1-2 | TRBV29-1 | once | CSVGDRLNYGYTF
13 | TRBJ2-7 | TRBV7-9 | . | CASSRGGGSEQYF
16 | TRBJ1-2 | TRBV5-1 | . | CASSPVGTGFAVGYTF
15 | TRBJ2-2 | TRBV5-1 | . | CASNTAGTDTGELFF
19 | TRBJ2-2 | TRBV9 | . | CASSSGTGRAPLNTGELFF
13 | TRBJ2-5 | TRBV5-5 | few | CASSFYNQETQYF
15 | TRBJ2-7 | TRBV5-6 | . | CASSTGTGGPYEQYF
13 | TRBJ2-7 | TRBV25-1 | once | CASMMTGEHEQYF
14 | TRBJ2-1 | TRBV29-1 | once | CSISGRDSYNEQFF
16 | TRBJ2-7 | TRBV9 | . | CASSGYPSGSGDEQYF
14 | TRBJ1-4 | TRBV28 | . | CASLGTPDREKLFF
15 | TRBJ2-1 | TRBV5-1 | . | CASSLVGTGGNEQFF
17 | TRBJ2-1 | TRBV4-1 | . | CASSQGRGARFVNEQFF
16 | TRBJ2-3 | TRBV7-9 | . | CASSSSDRGATDTQYF
14 | TRBJ2-7 | TRBV7-2 | once | CASSSRRVRDEQYF
15 | TRBJ1-6 | TRBV28 | . | CASSLLQGRNSPLHF
13 | TRBJ2-7 | TRBV10-2 | . | CASSRDRNYEQYF
20 | TRBJ2-4 | TRBV4-3 | once | CASSQVTSGRGSGTKNIQYF
19 | TRBJ2-7 | TRBV4-3 | . | CASSQDGDSPGGVSYEQYF
16 | TRBJ2-5 | TRBV5-6 | . | CASSLVAGGQRETQYF
17 | TRBJ2-1 | TRBV27 | . | CASSRLIGGGGYNEQFF
15 | TRBJ1-5 | TRBV7-2 | . | CASSLVPGQNQPQHF